A single sample gave rise to the 2 T cell receptor beta chains below, sequenced in a study of CD8+CD57+ T cells in acquired aplastic anemia. CDR3 and TCR beta VDJ profiling relied on genomic DNA as the template. TCRdb passed the reads through MiXCR, listing each CDR3 protein once. This table has under 350,000 distinct CDR3 sequences, approximately 60% appearing once. The patients chosen for sequencing had shown expansion of CD8+CD57+ cells (detected by flow cytometry). Sequencing was performed on sorted CD4+, CD8+, or CD8+CD57+ T cells (not recorded which) from PBMCs. The receptors derive from a human donor with aplastic anemia.

The chain carries TRBV10-3 and TRBJ2-5; 7 bases map to TRBD2. The CDR3 loop spans 14 amino acids. The trim removed 0 bases at V and 2 bases at J, leaving 0 bases unmatched. The V gene's germline CDR1 is ENHRY and CDR2 SYGVKD. The CDR3 coding sequence is TGTGCCATCAGTGAGTCAGCGGGGCAAGAGACCCAGTACTTC. Its translation: CAISESAGQETQYF.

The CDR3, as DNA: TGTGCCAGCAGCTTTTCAGGGAAAGGGGCCCAGCATTTT. The encoded protein is CASSFSGKGAQHF. The chain recombines TRBV7-9 with TRBJ1-5; possible D gene TRBD1, 5 bases. There are 13 residues in the CDR3. Trimming removed 3 bases from V and 11 bases from J, with 14 bases in between. Germline V gene lookup returns CDR1 SEHNR and CDR2 FQNEAQ (reference sequence).